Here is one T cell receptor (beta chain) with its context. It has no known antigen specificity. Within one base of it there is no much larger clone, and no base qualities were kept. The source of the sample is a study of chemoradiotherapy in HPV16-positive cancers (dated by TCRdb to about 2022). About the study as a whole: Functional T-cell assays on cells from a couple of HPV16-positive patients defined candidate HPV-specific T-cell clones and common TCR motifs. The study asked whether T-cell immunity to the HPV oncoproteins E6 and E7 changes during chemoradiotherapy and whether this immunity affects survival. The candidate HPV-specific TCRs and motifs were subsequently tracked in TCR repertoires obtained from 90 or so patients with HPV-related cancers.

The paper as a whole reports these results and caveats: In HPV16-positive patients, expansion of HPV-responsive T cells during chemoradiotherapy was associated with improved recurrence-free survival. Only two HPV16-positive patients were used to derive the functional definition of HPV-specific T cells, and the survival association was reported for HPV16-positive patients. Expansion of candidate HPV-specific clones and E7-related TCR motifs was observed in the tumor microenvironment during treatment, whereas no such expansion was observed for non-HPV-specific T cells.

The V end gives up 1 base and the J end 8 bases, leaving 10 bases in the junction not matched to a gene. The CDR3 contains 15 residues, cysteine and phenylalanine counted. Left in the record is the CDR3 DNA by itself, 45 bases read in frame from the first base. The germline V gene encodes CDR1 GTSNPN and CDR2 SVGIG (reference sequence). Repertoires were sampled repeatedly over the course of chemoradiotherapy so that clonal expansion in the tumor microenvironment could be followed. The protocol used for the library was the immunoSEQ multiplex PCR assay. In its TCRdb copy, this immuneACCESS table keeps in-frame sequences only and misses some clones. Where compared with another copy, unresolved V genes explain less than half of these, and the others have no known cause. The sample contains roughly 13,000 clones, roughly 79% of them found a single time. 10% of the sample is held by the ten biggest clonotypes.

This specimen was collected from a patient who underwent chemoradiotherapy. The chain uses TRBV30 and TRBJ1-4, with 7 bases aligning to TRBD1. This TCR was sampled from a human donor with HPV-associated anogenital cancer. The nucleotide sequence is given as TGTGCCTGGAGTGGCCTCGACAGGGCAGGGGAAAAACTGTTTTTT. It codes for CAWSGLDRAGEKLFF.